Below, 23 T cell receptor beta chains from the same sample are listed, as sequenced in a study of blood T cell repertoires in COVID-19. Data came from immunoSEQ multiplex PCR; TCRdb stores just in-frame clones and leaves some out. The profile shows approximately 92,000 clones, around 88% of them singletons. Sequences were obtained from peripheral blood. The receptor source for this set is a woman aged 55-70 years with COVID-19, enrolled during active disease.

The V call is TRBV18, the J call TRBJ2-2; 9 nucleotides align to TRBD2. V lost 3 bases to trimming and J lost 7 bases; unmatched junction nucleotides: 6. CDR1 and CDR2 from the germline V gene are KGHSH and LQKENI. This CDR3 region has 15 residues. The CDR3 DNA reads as TGTGCCAGCTCACCGGGACTAGCTTCTGGCGGGGAGCTGTTTTTT. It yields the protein CASSPGLASGGELFF.

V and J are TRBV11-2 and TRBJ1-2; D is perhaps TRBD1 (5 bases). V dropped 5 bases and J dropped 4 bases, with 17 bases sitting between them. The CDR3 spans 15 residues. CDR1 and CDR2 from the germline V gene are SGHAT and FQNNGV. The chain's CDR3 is CASSPSTGRGYGYTF. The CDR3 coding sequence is TGTGCCAGCAGCCCCTCTACAGGCCGCGGCTATGGCTACACCTTC.

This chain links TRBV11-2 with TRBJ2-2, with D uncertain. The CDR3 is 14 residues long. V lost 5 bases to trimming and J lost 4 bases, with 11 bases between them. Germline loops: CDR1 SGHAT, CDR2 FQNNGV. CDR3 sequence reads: CASSTSSSTGELFF. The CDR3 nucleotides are TGTGCCAGCAGCACCTCTAGTAGCACCGGGGAGCTGTTTTTT.

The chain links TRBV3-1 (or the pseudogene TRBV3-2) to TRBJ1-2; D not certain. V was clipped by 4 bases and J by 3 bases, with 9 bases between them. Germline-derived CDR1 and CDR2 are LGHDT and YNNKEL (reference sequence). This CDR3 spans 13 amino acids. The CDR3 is CASSPQAYYGYTF. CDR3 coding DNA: TGTGCCAGCAGCCCCCAGGCTTACTATGGCTACACCTTC.

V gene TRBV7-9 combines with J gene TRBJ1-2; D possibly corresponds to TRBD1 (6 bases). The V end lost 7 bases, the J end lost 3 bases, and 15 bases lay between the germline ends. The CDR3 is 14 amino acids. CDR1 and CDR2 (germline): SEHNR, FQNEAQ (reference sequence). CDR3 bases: TGTGCCAGCACCCTAGGGGCAGGGGACTATGGCTACACCTTC. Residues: CASTLGAGDYGYTF.

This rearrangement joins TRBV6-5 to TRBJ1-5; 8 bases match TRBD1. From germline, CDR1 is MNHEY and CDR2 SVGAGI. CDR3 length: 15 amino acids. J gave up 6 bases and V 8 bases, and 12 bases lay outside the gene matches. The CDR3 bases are TGTGCCAGCGACGAATCAGGGGGCTTTAGTCAGCCCCAGCATTTT. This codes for CASDESGGFSQPQHF.

The CDR3 coding sequence is TGTGCCTGGACCCTGACGGGAAAACTGTTTTTT. Amino acids: CAWTLTGKLFF. This rearrangement joins TRBV30 to TRBJ1-4; unclear D gene. Trimming left V 4 bases short and J 10 bases short, with 10 bases between. Germline loops: CDR1 GTSNPN, CDR2 SVGIG (reference sequence). The CDR3 has 11 amino acids.

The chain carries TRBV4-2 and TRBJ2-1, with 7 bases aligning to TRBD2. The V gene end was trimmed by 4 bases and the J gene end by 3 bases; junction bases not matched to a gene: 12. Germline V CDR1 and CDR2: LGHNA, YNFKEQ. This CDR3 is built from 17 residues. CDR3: CASSPTYRDYNYNEQFF. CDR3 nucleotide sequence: TGTGCCAGCAGCCCTACGTACCGGGACTATAACTACAATGAGCAGTTCTTC.

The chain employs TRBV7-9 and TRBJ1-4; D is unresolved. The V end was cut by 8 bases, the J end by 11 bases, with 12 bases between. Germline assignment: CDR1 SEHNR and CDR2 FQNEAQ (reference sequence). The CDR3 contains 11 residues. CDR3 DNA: TGTGCCAGCGCAATACAGTACAAACTGTTTTTT. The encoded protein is CASAIQYKLFF.

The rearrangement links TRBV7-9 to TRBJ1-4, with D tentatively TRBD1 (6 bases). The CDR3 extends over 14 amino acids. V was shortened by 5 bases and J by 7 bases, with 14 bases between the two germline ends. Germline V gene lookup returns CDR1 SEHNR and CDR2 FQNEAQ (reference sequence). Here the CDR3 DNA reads TGTGCCAGCAGCCGAACAGGGTTCGGTGAAAAACTGTTTTTT. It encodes CASSRTGFGEKLFF.

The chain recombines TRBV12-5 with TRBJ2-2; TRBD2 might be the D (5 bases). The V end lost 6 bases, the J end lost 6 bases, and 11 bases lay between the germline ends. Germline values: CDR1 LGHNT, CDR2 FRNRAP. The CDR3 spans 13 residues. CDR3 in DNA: TGTGCTAGTGGCCCCGACTATTCCGGGGAGCTGTTTTTT. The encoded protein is CASGPDYSGELFF. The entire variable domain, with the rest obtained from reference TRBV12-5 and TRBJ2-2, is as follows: DARVTQTPRHKVTEMGQEVTMRCQPILGHNTVFWYRQTMMQGLELLAYFRNRAPLDDSGMPKDRFSAEMPDATLATLKIQPSEPRDSAVYFCASGPDYSGELFFGEGSRLTVL.

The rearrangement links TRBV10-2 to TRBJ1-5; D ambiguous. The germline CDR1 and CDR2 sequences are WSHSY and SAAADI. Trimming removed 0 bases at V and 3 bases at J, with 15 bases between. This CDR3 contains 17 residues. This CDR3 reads CASSESSGLVLNQPQHF. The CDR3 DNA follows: TGCGCCAGCAGTGAGTCCTCTGGACTAGTCCTCAATCAGCCCCAGCATTTT.

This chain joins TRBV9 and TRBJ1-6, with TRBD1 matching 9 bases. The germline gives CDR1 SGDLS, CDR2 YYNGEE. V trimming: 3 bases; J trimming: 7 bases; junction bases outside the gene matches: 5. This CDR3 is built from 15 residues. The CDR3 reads CASSGGTGRNSPLHF. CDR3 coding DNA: TGTGCCAGCAGCGGCGGGACAGGGCGGAATTCACCCCTCCACTTT.

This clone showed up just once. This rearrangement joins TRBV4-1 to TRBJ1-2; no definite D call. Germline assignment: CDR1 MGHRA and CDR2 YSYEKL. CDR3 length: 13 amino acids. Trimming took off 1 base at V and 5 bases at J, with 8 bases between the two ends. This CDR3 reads CASSQGAEYGYTF. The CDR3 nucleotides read TGCGCCAGCAGCCAAGGGGCAGAGTATGGCTACACCTTC.

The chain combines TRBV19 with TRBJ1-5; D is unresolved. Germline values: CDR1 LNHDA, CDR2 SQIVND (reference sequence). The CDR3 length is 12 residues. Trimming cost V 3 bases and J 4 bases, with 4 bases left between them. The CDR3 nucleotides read TGTGCCAGTAGTATCCCGAATCAGCCCCAGCATTTT. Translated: CASSIPNQPQHF.

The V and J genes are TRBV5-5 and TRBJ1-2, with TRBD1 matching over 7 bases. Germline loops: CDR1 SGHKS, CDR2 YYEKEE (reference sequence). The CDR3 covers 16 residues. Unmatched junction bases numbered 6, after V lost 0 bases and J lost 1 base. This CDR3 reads CASSLGGGGYNYGYTF. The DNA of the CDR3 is TGTGCCAGCAGCTTGGGAGGGGGCGGTTATAACTATGGCTACACCTTC. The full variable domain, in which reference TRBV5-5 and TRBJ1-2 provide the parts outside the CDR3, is DAGVTQSPTHLIKTRGQQVTLRCSPISGHKSVSWYQQVLGQGPQFIFQYYEKEERGRGNFPDRFSARQFPNYSSELNVNALLLGDSALYLCASSLGGGGYNYGYTFGSGTRLTVV.

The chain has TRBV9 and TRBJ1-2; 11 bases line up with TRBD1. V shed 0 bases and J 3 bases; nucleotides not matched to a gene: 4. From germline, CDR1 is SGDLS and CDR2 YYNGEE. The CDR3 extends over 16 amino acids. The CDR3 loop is CASSVVWTGGDYGYTF. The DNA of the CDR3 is TGTGCCAGCAGCGTAGTTTGGACAGGGGGCGACTATGGCTACACCTTC.

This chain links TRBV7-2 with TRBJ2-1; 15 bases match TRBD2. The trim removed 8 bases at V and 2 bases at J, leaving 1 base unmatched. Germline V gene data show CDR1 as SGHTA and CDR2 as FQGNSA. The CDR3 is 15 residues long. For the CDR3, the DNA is TGTGCCAGCGGACTAGCGGGGGGGCCCTACAATGAGCAGTTCTTC. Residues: CASGLAGGPYNEQFF.

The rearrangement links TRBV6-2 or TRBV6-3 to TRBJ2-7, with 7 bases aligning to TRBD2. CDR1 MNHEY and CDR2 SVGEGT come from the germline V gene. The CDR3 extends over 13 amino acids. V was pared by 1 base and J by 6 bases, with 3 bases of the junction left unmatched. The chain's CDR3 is CASSYWEGPEQYF. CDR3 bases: TGTGCCAGCAGTTACTGGGAGGGCCCCGAGCAGTACTTC.

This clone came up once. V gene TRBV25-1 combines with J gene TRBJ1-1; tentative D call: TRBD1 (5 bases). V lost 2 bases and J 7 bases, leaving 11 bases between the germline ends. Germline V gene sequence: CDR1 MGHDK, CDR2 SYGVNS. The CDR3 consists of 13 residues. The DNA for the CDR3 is TGTGCCAGCAGTGAACCCCAGGGTAGTGAAGCTTTCTTT. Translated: CASSEPQGSEAFF. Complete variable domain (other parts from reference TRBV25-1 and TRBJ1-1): EADIYQTPRYLVIGTGKKITLECSQTMGHDKMYWYQQDPGMELHLIHYSYGVNSTEKGDLSSESTVSRIRTEHFPLTLESARPSHTSQYLCASSEPQGSEAFFGQGTRLTVV.

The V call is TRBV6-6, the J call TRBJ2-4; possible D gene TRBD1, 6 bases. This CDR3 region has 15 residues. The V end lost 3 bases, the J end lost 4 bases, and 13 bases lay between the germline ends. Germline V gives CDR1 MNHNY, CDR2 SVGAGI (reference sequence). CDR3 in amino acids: CASSYGGVGKNIQYF. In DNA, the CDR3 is TGTGCCAGCAGTTATGGGGGCGTAGGGAAAAACATTCAGTACTTC.

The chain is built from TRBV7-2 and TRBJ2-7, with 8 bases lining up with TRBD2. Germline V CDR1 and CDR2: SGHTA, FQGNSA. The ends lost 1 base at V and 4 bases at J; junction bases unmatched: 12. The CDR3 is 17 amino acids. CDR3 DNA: TGTGCCAGCAGCTTAGACGAGGCCGGGACTAGATGGTACGAGCAGTACTTC. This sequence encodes CASSLDEAGTRWYEQYF.

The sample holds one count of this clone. The CDR3 here is CASSVGGSSGNTIYF. The DNA of the CDR3 is TGTGCCAGCAGCGTAGGCGGAAGCTCTGGAAACACCATATATTTT. The chain employs TRBV9 and TRBJ1-3; no reliable D call. This CDR3 is built from 15 residues. V lost 0 bases and J 0 bases, leaving 7 bases between the germline ends. Germline-derived CDR1 and CDR2 are SGDLS and YYNGEE.